The present TCR beta chain was sequenced within a study of blood T cells in healthy people across ages. Together with a sample-barcoded 5' primer, a J-beta primer mix was included in a second PCR lasting about 7 to 12 cycles. In TCRdb, the 5' RACE reads were re-called with MiXCR into one record per CDR3 protein. The sample lists about 1.8 million distinct CDR3 sequences, around half occurring once. CDR1 is LGHNA, CDR2 YSLEER, per germline. The CDR3 has 14 amino acids. Trimming removed 0 bases at V and 13 bases at J, with 16 bases between. The TCR originated in a woman aged 40 to 50 in good health. The chain carries TRBV4-3 and TRBJ2-1; D possibly uses TRBD1 or TRBD2 (5 bases each). The sequenced sample was blood. The CDR3, as DNA: TGCGCCAGCAGCCAAGAATGGATTAGGGGAGCCCAGTTCTTC. Its protein is CASSQEWIRGAQFF.